One sample yielded the 11 T cell receptor beta chains listed below, sequenced in a study of beta chain features in type 1 diabetes (dated by TCRdb to 2016 to 2019). Broad study findings and their caveats: In all four CD4+ subsets, TCRB CDR3 length was moderately but significantly shorter in type 1 diabetes patients.

To prepare the library, the immunoSEQ multiplex PCR assay was applied. The entire amount of isolated RNA was reverse transcribed using the High Capacity cDNA Reverse Transcription Kit, so the sequenced TCRB transcripts were expressed ones. The clones in this table, taken by TCRdb from immuneACCESS, are in-frame only. Not every clone is retained; where verified, under half of the shortfall comes from an unresolved V gene, and the cause of the rest is unknown. The sample profile shows about 660,000 clones; about 14% of them were found once. The biggest ten clones account for approximately 0.039% of the sample. Their antigens remain unidentified. Sequenced sample: naive CD4+ T cells from blood. In the paper's terms, the cell subset or site label means: true naive CD4+ T cells. These receptors came from a man aged 18-30 years with type 1 diabetes.

V usage is TRBV10-3 and J usage is TRBJ2-5, with D unclear. The CDR3 has 14 amino acids. Germline V gene data show CDR1 as ENHRY and CDR2 as SYGVKD. With 4 bases removed from V and 3 bases from J, the gap between germline ends came to 12 bases. The CDR3 sequence is CAISASLGKETQYF. The CDR3 DNA is TGTGCCATCAGTGCGTCGTTGGGGAAAGAGACCCAGTACTTC.

This clone was seen a few times. The V call is TRBV7-9, the J call TRBJ1-5, with unresolved D. The CDR3 has 14 amino acids. The germline V and J ends were trimmed by 6 bases and 0 bases, with 9 bases remaining between them. The germline CDR1 and CDR2 sequences are SEHNR and FQNEAQ (reference sequence). The DNA for the CDR3 is TGTGCCAGCAGGCCAATTGATAGCAATCAGCCCCAGCATTTT. Its protein is CASRPIDSNQPQHF.

The chain links TRBV11-3 to TRBJ2-1; D gene unclear. Germline V gene sequence: CDR1 SGHNT, CDR2 YENEEA. V was trimmed by 5 bases and J by 8 bases, leaving 10 bases between them. The CDR3 length is 12 residues. The CDR3 nucleotides are TGTGCCAGCAGCCTCCGACTTGATGAGCAGTTCTTC. It yields the protein CASSLRLDEQFF.

This clone has just a few counts. This chain links TRBV30 with TRBJ2-1; 10 nucleotides line up with TRBD2. The germline V gene encodes CDR1 GTSNPN and CDR2 SVGIG (reference sequence). There are 13 residues in the CDR3. Trimming at V came to 0 bases and at J to 9 bases, leaving 2 bases not matched to a gene. The CDR3 loop reads CAWSVLAGSEQFF. CDR3 bases: TGTGCCTGGAGTGTACTAGCGGGAAGTGAGCAGTTCTTC.

This clone was detected a few times. J is TRBJ2-6 and V is TRBV18, with a tentative D call TRBD1 (6 bases). Trimming cost V 6 bases and J 0 bases, with 24 bases left between them. The germline gives CDR1 KGHSH, CDR2 LQKENI. The CDR3 is 20 residues long. CDR3: CASSQLRDTVRFSGANVLTF. CDR3 in DNA: TGTGCCAGCTCCCAGCTCCGGGACACGGTCCGATTCTCTGGGGCCAACGTCCTGACTTTC.

This clone appeared a few times. CDR3 DNA: TGTGCCAGTAGTCCCTTCCAGGGGGACACTGAAGCTTTCTTT. Protein product: CASSPFQGDTEAFF. The chain carries TRBV19 and TRBJ1-1; 7 nucleotides match TRBD1. Germline CDR1 reads LNHDA; CDR2 reads SQIVND (reference sequence). V was clipped by 5 bases and J by 3 bases; unmatched bases: 6. The CDR3 is made up of 14 amino acids.

The V and J genes are TRBV7-3 and TRBJ2-7, with a weak D call TRBD2 (5 bases). The CDR3 consists of 11 residues. Trimming removed 3 bases from V and 6 bases from J, with 6 bases in between. Per germline, CDR1 SGHTA and CDR2 FQGTGA. The CDR3 bases are TGTGCCAGCAGCTTGCGGGCCGAGCAGTACTTC. Translation: CASSLRAEQYF.

The table lists this clone with a few counts. The chain uses TRBV15 and TRBJ2-7; 10 bases line up with TRBD1. Germline V gene sequence: CDR1 LNHNV, CDR2 YYDKDF (reference sequence). This CDR3 is 16 amino acids long. V shed 1 base, J shed 7 bases, and the junction held 10 bases outside the gene matches. The CDR3 sequence is CATSRAPGTGVREQYF. CDR3 sequence (DNA): TGTGCCACCAGCAGAGCTCCCGGGACAGGGGTACGGGAGCAGTACTTC.

This clone was counted between two and nine times. The V and J genes are TRBV5-1 and TRBJ1-2; D may be TRBD1 (5 bases). The CDR3 is made up of 14 amino acids. Germline-derived CDR1 and CDR2 are SGHRS and YFSETQ. Trimming cost V 0 bases and J 0 bases, with 6 bases left between them. The CDR3 coding sequence is TGCGCCAGCAGCTTGGCGACAGCTAACTATGGCTACACCTTC. Translating it yields CASSLATANYGYTF.

This clone was observed a few times. The chain couples TRBV10-1 to TRBJ1-1; maybe TRBD1 (5 bases). The ends were cut back, 3 bases at V and 5 bases at J, with 13 bases in the middle. Germline values: CDR1 WNHNN, CDR2 SYGVQD (reference sequence). The CDR3 totals 14 residues. The CDR3 nucleotides are TGCGCCAGCAGTGACGGTGGCAGGGAGACTGAAGCTTTCTTT. It encodes CASSDGGRETEAFF.

This sequence joins TRBV4-1 and TRBJ2-7; D gene ambiguous. V was cut by 4 bases and J by 5 bases, with 15 bases left in between. The CDR3 sequence is 14 residues long. CDR1 is MGHRA and CDR2 is YSYEKL in the germline V gene. DNA for the CDR3: TGCGCCAGCAGCCCCCCCAGGACGTTCGACGAGCAGTACTTC. This codes for CASSPPRTFDEQYF.